The 17 T cell receptor beta chains presented below share a single source sample, sequenced in a study of blood T cell repertoires in COVID-19. TCRdb keeps only in-frame clones here, not all; method: immunoSEQ multiplex PCR. The sample has 200,000 to 250,000 clones; roughly 86% are singletons. Sequenced: peripheral blood. The receptors stem from a woman in her thirties who had recovered from COVID-19.

This chain uses TRBV6-5 with TRBJ2-7; no reliable D call. This CDR3 comprises 13 residues. V was shortened by 6 bases and J by 2 bases, with 11 bases between the two germline ends. Germline V gene data show CDR1 as MNHEY and CDR2 as SVGAGI. The CDR3 here is CASSFDTPYEQYF. In DNA, the CDR3 is TGTGCCAGCAGCTTTGACACGCCCTACGAGCAGTACTTC.

The chain couples TRBV6-5 to TRBJ2-7; TRBD2 might be the D (5 bases). This CDR3 is built from 11 residues. CDR1 and CDR2 (germline): MNHEY, SVGAGI. Trimming left V 10 bases short and J 6 bases short, with 13 bases between. The CDR3 reads CATGDWTEQYF. The CDR3 DNA is TGTGCCACCGGGGATTGGACCGAGCAGTACTTC.

This clone was observed once. The chain uses TRBV9 and TRBJ2-3; TRBD2 is a possible D gene (5 bases). V was trimmed by 3 bases and J by 0 bases, leaving 11 bases between them. Germline V CDR1 and CDR2: SGDLS, YYNGEE. The CDR3 length is 15 residues. In nucleotides, the CDR3 is TGTGCCAGCAGCGCCGGGGTAACTAGCACAGATACGCAGTATTTT. Translation gives CASSAGVTSTDTQYF.

The CDR3, as DNA: TGTGCCAGCAGCCCCGACGGGAGAGGCGAGCAGTACTTC. As protein: CASSPDGRGEQYF. The chain carries TRBV2 and TRBJ2-7; the D gene is possibly TRBD2 (6 bases). Germline lookup yields CDR1 SNHLY and CDR2 FYNNEI. The CDR3 runs to 13 residues. V was cut by 6 bases and J by 6 bases, with 15 bases left in between.

The chain couples TRBV18 to TRBJ1-1; D gene unclear. This CDR3 contains 14 residues. The germline V and J ends were trimmed by 5 bases and 1 base, with 11 bases remaining between them. Germline lookup yields CDR1 KGHSH and CDR2 LQKENI. The CDR3 coding sequence is TGTGCCAGCTCATTGGAGACTGGGAACACTGAAGCTTTCTTT. Residues: CASSLETGNTEAFF.

The chain is built from TRBV5-1 and TRBJ2-1, with TRBD2 matching over 11 bases. CDR1 SGHRS and CDR2 YFSETQ come from the germline V gene. The trim removed 4 bases at V and 0 bases at J, leaving 6 bases unmatched. This CDR3 has 17 amino acids. CDR3 nucleotide sequence: TGCGCCAGCAGCCGTAAAACTAGCGGGAGCTCCTACAATGAGCAGTTCTTC. This gives the protein CASSRKTSGSSYNEQFF.

The genes are TRBV11-2 and TRBJ1-3, with unresolved D. CDR3 length: 15 amino acids. V was pared by 5 bases and J by 4 bases, with 15 bases between. Germline values: CDR1 SGHAT, CDR2 FQNNGV. CDR3 protein: CASSRGLLGGNTIYF. CDR3 nucleotide sequence: TGTGCCAGCAGCCGCGGGCTCCTCGGAGGAAACACCATATATTTT.

The gene calls are TRBV6-5 and TRBJ2-3; 8 positions match TRBD1. The J segment lost 1 base and the V segment lost 10 bases, leaving 7 bases of the junction unmatched. The CDR3 is made up of 14 amino acids. The germline gives CDR1 MNHEY, CDR2 SVGAGI. Written as DNA, the CDR3 is TGTGCCACCCGACAGGGGCTGGGCACAGATACGCAGTATTTT. This gives the protein CATRQGLGTDTQYF.

V gene TRBV5-1 combines with J gene TRBJ1-4; D remains unclear. The germline V and J ends were trimmed by 0 bases and 0 bases, with 6 bases remaining between them. CDR1 and CDR2 (germline): SGHRS, YFSETQ. The CDR3 runs 15 residues. CDR3 in DNA: TGCGCCAGCAGCTTGGGCTATGCAACTAATGAAAAACTGTTTTTT. It translates to CASSLGYATNEKLFF. The whole variable domain, filled in from reference TRBV5-1 and TRBJ1-4, reads KAGVTQTPRYLIKTRGQQVTLSCSPISGHRSVSWYQQTPGQGLQFLFEYFSETQRNKGNFPGRFSGRQFSNSRSEMNVSTLELGDSALYLCASSLGYATNEKLFFGSGTQLSVL.

This clone was found a few times. V and J are TRBV6-4 and TRBJ1-2; 8 nucleotides agree with TRBD1. J was trimmed by 1 base and V by 3 bases; bases with no gene match: 7. In germline, CDR1 is MRHNA, CDR2 SNTAGT. The CDR3 is made up of 16 amino acids. The CDR3: CASSEIWDRNNYGYTF. CDR3 coding DNA: TGTGCCAGCAGTGAAATCTGGGACAGGAATAACTATGGCTACACCTTC.

The CDR3 region has the DNA TGTGCCAGCTCACCGGGGACTAGCCTATACAATGAGCAGTTCTTC. It translates to CASSPGTSLYNEQFF. The rearrangement joins TRBV18 to TRBJ2-1; 9 bases fit TRBD2. The CDR3 loop spans 15 amino acids. In germline, CDR1 is KGHSH, CDR2 LQKENI. After removal of 3 bases from V and 4 bases from J, the junction contained 4 bases not matched to a gene.

J is TRBJ2-5 and V is TRBV3-1 (or the pseudogene TRBV3-2); TRBD1 aligns across 8 bases. The V gene end was trimmed by 4 bases and the J gene end by 5 bases; junction bases not matched to a gene: 9. The CDR3 spans 15 residues. The germline V gene has CDR1 LGHDT and CDR2 YNNKEL (reference sequence). The CDR3 here is CASSPRQGILETQYF. CDR3 nucleotides: TGTGCCAGCAGCCCCCGACAGGGGATCCTGGAGACCCAGTACTTC.

This chain links TRBV7-2 with TRBJ2-3, with D uncertain. V lost 1 base to trimming and J lost 0 bases, with 14 bases between them. The germline gives CDR1 SGHTA, CDR2 FQGNSA. The CDR3 runs to 17 residues. CDR3 loop: CASSLVVLGLSTDTQYF. CDR3 in DNA: TGTGCCAGCAGCTTAGTGGTGTTGGGCTTAAGCACAGATACGCAGTATTTT.

This chain joins TRBV4-2 and TRBJ1-2, with 10 bases matching TRBD1. V shed 2 bases and J 5 bases; nucleotides not matched to a gene: 8. Germline-derived CDR1 and CDR2 are LGHNA and YNFKEQ. This CDR3 region has 16 residues. CDR3 sequence (DNA): TGTGCCAGCAGCCAACTTCGGACAGGGGGTGCTTATGGCTACACCTTC. This gives the protein CASSQLRTGGAYGYTF.

This chain joins TRBV4-2 and TRBJ2-1; 7 bases line up with TRBD2. The germline CDR1 and CDR2 sequences are LGHNA and YNFKEQ. J gave up 6 bases and V 0 bases, and 8 bases lay outside the gene matches. The CDR3 loop spans 16 amino acids. CDR3 bases: TGTGCCAGCAGCCAAGACGGGACTAACCCTACCAATGAGCAGTTCTTC. Its translation: CASSQDGTNPTNEQFF.

This chain uses TRBV23-1 with TRBJ2-1; 9 bases align to TRBD2. TRBV23-1 is marked as an open reading frame, function uncertain. The CDR3 consists of 14 residues. V was pared by 0 bases and J by 16 bases, with 10 bases of the junction left unmatched. CDR3 coding DNA: TGCGCCAGCAGTCAATCCCCTAGCGGGGTTTATTTTTTCTTC. Translation gives CASSQSPSGVYFFF.

The chain links TRBV6-6 to TRBJ2-2, with a weak D call TRBD1 (6 bases). Per germline, CDR1 MNHNY and CDR2 SVGAGI (reference sequence). There are 15 residues in the CDR3. Trimming shortened V by 1 base and J by 2 bases, and 8 bases separated the two germline ends. Written as DNA, the CDR3 is TGTGCCAGCAGTTACTGGGACACCAACACCGGGGAGCTGTTTTTT. Translated, it gives CASSYWDTNTGELFF.